These T cell receptor beta chains were read from a single sample in a study of graft-versus-host responses after intestinal transplantation. The assay was immunoSEQ multiplex PCR, and TCRdb's table has in-frame clones only and misses some. The data show under 45,000 clones, under 90% seen once. The material sequenced was PBMCs, taken roughly 270 days after transplant. These TCRs come from a human patient who received an intestinal transplant, so some T cells may come from the graft donor. Both conserved end residues are part of each CDR3. The D gene is left open where the match is weak. Clone size is given for some rows only: seen once, a few or many times, or a class if the clone is expanded.

V: TRBV10-3
J: TRBJ1-1
D: -
size: -
DNA: TGTGCCATCAGTGATGTGGGGCTCACTGAAGCTTTCTTT
CDR3: CAISDVGLTEAFF

V: TRBV30
J: TRBJ1-3
D: -
size: -
DNA: TGTGCCTGGAGTCCGCGACAGGCCGGAAACACCATATATTTT
CDR3: CAWSPRQAGNTIYF

V: TRBV7-9
J: TRBJ1-2
D: TRBD1
size: once
DNA: TGTGCCAGCAGCTCAACAGGGGCTGGAACCTTC
CDR3: CASSSTGAGTF

V: TRBV6-5
J: TRBJ1-5
D: -
size: -
DNA: TGTGCCAGCAGTGAAATAGGTAGCAATCAGCCCCAGCATTTT
CDR3: CASSEIGSNQPQHF

V: TRBV4-2
J: TRBJ2-7
D: -
size: once
DNA: TGTGCCAGCAGCGGCGTTGCCTACGAGCAGTACTTC
CDR3: CASSGVAYEQYF

V: TRBV5-5
J: TRBJ1-1
D: -
size: -
DNA: TGTGCCAGCAGCCCACGGGAGGGGCGCACTGAAGCTTTCTTT
CDR3: CASSPREGRTEAFF

V: TRBV5-1
J: TRBJ2-5
D: -
size: -
DNA: TGCGCCAGCAGCTTGTTTATGGAAGAGACCCAGTACTTC
CDR3: CASSLFMEETQYF

V: TRBV2
J: TRBJ2-2
D: TRBD2
size: -
DNA: TGTGCCAGCCAGTCACGTCGGGGGGGGGATCCCACCGGGGAGCTGTTTTTT
CDR3: CASQSRRGGDPTGELFF

V: TRBV6-1
J: TRBJ1-3
D: -
size: -
DNA: TGTGCCAGCAGACCCGCAGGAAACACCATATATTTT
CDR3: CASRPAGNTIYF

V: TRBV4-1
J: TRBJ2-1
D: TRBD2
size: -
DNA: TGCGCCAGCAGCCCCTTCGGGGGGGGCTCCTACAATGAGCAGTTCTTC
CDR3: CASSPFGGGSYNEQFF